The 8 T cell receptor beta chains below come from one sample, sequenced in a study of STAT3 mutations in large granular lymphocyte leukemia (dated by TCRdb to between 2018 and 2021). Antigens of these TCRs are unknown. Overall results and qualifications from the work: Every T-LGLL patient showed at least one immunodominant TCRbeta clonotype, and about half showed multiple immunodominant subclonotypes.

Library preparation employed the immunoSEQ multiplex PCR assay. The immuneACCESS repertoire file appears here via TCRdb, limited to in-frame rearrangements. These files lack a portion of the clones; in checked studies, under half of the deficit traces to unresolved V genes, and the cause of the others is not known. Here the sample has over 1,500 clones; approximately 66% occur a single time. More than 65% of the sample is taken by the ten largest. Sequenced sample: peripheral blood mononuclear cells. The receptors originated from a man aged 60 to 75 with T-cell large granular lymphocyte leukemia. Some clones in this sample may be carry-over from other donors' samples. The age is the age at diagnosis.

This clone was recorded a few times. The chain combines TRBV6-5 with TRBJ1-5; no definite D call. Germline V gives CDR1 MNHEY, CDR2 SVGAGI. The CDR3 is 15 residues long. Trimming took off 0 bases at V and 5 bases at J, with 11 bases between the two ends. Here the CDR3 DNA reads TGTGCCAGCAGTTACTCGGGTGTAAGGGATCAGCCCCAGCATTTT. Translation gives CASSYSGVRDQPQHF.

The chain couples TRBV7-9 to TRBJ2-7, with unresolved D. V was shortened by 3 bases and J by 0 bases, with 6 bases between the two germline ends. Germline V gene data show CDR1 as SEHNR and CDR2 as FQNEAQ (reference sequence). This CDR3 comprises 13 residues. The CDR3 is CASSLSSSYEQYF. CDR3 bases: TGTGCCAGCAGCTTGAGTAGCTCCTACGAGCAGTACTTC. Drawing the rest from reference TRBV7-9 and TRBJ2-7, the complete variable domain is DTGVSQNPRHKITKRGQNVTFRCDPISEHNRLYWYRQTLGQGPEFLTYFQNEAQLEKSRLLSDRFSAERPKGSFSTLEIQRTEQGDSAMYLCASSLSSSYEQYFGPGTRLTVT.

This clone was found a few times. CDR3 loop: CASSLRDRREQYF. CDR3 DNA: TGTGCCAGCAGCCTCCGGGACAGAAGGGAGCAGTACTTC. This chain uses TRBV7-9 with TRBJ2-7, with 7 bases identical to TRBD1. With V trimmed by 5 bases and J by 7 bases, 8 bases remained unmatched. This CDR3 comprises 13 residues. Germline assignment: CDR1 SEHNR and CDR2 FQNEAQ (reference sequence).

CDR3 sequence: CAWRNSDISYEQYF. The CDR3 DNA sequence: TGTGCCTGGAGGAACAGTGACATCTCCTACGAGCAGTACTTC. This rearrangement joins TRBV30 to TRBJ2-7; D unresolved. The V end lost 3 bases, the J end lost 0 bases, and 12 bases lay between the germline ends. Per germline, CDR1 GTSNPN and CDR2 SVGIG (reference sequence). The CDR3 extends over 14 amino acids.

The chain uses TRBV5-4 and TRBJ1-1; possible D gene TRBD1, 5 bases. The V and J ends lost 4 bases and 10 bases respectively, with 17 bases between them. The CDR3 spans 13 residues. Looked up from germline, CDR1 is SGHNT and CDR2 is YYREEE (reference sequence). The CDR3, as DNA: TGTGCCAGCAGCCGATTGGGGGTTCTAGGAGCTTTCTTT. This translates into CASSRLGVLGAFF.

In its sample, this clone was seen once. CDR3: CASSPYMETNYGYTF. CDR3 coding DNA: TGTGCCAGCAGCCCCTACATGGAGACCAACTATGGCTACACCTTC. The chain employs TRBV5-4 and TRBJ1-2; D gene ambiguous. The CDR3 extends over 15 amino acids. Germline lookup yields CDR1 SGHNT and CDR2 YYREEE (reference sequence). V was clipped by 4 bases and J by 2 bases, with 15 bases between them.

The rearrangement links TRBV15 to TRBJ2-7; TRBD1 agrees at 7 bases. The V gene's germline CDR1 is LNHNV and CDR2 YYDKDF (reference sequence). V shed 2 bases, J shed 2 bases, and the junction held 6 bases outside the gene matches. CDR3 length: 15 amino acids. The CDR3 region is CATSRLGQSAYEQYF. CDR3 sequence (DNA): TGTGCCACCAGCAGATTGGGACAGAGTGCCTACGAGCAGTACTTC.

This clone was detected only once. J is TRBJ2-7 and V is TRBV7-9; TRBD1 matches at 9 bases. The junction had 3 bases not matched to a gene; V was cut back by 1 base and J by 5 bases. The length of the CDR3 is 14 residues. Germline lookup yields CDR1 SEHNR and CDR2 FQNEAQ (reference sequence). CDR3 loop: CASSLDRGPDEQYF. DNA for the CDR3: TGTGCCAGCAGCTTAGACAGGGGGCCGGACGAGCAGTACTTC. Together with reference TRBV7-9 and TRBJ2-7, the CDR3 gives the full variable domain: DTGVSQNPRHKITKRGQNVTFRCDPISEHNRLYWYRQTLGQGPEFLTYFQNEAQLEKSRLLSDRFSAERPKGSFSTLEIQRTEQGDSAMYLCASSLDRGPDEQYFGPGTRLTVT.